This TCR beta chain was identified during a study of cytomegalovirus exposure and HLA in healthy donors. This CDR3 contains 15 residues. Germline values: CDR1 LNHDA, CDR2 SQIVND (reference sequence). V gave up 5 bases and J gave up 2 bases, with 13 bases separating them. Vbeta (60) and Jbeta (13) primers were used in the PCR. Some clones are missing from TCRdb's copy, which holds only in-frame ones; the method was immunoSEQ multiplex PCR. The data contain 130,000 or so clones, about three quarters of them singletons. The chain joins TRBV19 to TRBJ1-5; D uncertain. Sample: PBMCs. The sequence came from a woman aged 18-30 years in good health and CMV-seronegative. The CDR3 protein is CASSPHPEGNQPQHF. Here the CDR3 DNA reads TGTGCCAGTAGTCCGCACCCTGAGGGCAATCAGCCCCAGCATTTT.